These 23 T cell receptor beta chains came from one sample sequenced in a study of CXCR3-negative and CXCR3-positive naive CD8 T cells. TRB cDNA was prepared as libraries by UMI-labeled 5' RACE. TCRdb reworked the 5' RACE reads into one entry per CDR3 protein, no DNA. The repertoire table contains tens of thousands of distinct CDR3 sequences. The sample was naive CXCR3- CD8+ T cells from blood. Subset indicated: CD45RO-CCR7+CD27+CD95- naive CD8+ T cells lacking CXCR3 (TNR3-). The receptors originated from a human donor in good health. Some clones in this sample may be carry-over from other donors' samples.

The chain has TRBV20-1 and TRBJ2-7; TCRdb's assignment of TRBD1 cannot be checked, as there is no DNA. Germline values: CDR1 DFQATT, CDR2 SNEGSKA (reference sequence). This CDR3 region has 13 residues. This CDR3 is CSARRQGNYEQYF.

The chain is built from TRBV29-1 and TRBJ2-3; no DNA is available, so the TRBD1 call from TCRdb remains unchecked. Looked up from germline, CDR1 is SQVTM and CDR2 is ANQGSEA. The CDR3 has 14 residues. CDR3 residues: CSVGGGDHTDTQYF.

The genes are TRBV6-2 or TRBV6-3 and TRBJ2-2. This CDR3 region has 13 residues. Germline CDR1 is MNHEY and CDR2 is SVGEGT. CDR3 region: CASTKPNTGELFF.

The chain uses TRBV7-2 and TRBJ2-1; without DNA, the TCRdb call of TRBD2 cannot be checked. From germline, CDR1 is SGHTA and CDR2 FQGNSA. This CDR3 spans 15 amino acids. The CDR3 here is CASRPPGTSYNEQLF.

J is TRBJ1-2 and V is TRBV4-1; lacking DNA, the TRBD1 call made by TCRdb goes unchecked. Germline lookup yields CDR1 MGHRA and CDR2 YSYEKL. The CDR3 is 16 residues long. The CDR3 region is CASSGGTLRANYGYTF.

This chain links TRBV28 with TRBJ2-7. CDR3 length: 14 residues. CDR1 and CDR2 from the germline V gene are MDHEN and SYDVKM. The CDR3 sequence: CASSLAGNSYEQYF.

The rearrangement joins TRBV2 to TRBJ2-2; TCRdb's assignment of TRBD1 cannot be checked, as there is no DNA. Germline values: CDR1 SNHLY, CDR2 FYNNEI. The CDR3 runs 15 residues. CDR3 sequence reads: CASSEGPRDTGELFF.

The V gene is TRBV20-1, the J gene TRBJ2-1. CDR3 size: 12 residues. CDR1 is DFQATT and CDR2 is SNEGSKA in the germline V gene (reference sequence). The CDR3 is CSARDPVNEQFF.

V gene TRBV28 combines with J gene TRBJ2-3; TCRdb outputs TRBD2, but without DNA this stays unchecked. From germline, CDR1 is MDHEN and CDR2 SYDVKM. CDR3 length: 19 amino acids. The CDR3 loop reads CASSLTRPGLAASTDTQYF.

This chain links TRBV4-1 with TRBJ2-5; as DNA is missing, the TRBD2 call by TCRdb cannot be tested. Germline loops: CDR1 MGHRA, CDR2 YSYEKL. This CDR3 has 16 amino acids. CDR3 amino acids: CASSQDEGLAGETQYF.

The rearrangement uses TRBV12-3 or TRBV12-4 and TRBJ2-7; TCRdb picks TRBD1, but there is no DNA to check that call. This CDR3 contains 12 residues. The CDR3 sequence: CASSTGAYEQYF.

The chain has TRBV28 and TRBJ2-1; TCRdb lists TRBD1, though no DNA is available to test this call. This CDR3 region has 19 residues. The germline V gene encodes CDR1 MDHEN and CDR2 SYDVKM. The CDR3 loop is CASSLSKLRQGAHNNEQFF.

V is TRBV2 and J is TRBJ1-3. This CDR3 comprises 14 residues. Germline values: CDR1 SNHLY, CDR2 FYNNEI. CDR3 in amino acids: CASSDSPSGNTIYF.

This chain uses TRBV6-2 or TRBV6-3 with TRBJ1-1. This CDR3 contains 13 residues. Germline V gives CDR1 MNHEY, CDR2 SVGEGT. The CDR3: CASSLGWGTEAFF.

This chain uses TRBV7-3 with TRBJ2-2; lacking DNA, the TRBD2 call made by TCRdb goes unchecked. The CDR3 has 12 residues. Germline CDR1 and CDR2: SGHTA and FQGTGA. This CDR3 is CASRPPAGELFF.

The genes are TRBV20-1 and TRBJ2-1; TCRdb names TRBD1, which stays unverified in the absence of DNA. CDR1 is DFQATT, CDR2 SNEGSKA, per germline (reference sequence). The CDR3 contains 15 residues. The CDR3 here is CSARTRDRGYTEQFF.

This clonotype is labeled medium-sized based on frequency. This chain's CDR3 is CASSPMVTASYEQYF. The chain employs TRBV12-3 or TRBV12-4 and TRBJ2-7; TCRdb designates TRBD1, a call that cannot be tested without DNA. The CDR3 loop spans 15 amino acids.

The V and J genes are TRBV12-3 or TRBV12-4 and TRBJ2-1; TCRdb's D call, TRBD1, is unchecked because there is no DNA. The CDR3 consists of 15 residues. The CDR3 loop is CASWGGSHSYNEQFF.

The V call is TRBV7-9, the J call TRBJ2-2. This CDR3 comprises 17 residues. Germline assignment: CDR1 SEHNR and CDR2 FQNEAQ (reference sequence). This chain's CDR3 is CASSLALGMIDSGELFF.

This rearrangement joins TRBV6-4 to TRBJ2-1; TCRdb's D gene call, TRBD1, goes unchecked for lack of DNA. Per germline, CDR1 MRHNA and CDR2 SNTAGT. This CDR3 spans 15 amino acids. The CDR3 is CASSDSARAGDEQFF.

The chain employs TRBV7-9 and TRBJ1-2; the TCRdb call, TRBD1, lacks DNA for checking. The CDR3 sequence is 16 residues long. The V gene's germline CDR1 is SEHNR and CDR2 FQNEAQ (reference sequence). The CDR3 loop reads CASSLGGDVYPYGYTF.

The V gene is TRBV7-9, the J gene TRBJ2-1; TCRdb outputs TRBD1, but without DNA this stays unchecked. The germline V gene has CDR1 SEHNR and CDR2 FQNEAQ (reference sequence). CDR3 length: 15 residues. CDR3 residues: CASSLARGLGYEQFF. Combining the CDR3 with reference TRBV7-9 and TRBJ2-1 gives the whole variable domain DTGVSQNPRHKITKRGQNVTFRCDPISEHNRLYWYRQTLGQGPEFLTYFQNEAQLEKSRLLSDRFSAERPKGSFSTLEIQRTEQGDSAMYLCASSLARGLGYEQFFGPGTRLTVL.

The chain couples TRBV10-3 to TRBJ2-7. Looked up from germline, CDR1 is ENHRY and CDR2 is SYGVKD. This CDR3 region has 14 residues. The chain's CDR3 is CAISESGITYEQYF.